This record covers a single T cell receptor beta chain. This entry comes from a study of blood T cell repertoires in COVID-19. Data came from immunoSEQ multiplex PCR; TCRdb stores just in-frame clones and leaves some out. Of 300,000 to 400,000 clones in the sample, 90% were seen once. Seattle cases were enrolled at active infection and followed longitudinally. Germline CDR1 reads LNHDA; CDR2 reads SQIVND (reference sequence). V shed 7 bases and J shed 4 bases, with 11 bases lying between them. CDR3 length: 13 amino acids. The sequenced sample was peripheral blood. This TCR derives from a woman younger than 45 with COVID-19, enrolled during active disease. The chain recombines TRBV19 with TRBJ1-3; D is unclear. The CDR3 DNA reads TGTGCCAGTAAAGCGGGGAGCGGAAACACCATATATTTT. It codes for CASKAGSGNTIYF.